The source of this TCR beta chain is a study of Graves' ophthalmopathy and Graves' hyperthyroidism. Patients were excluded if they had other autoimmune diseases or uncontrolled infections, and likewise if pregnancy or lactation applied. Sampling around 9.8 ml of fresh peripheral blood provided the PBMCs. Amplified material comprised TCR beta CDR3 regions derived from RNA transcripts. Following a first-round RT-PCR that used HTBI primers, a second-round multiplex PCR was carried out. TCRdb re-derived calls from the multiplex PCR reads in MiXCR, one entry per CDR3 protein. The sample lists approximately 480,000 distinct CDR3 sequences, around an eighth occurring once. Study-wide findings and caveats: Blood shared most expanded thyroid clonotypes above 0.001 frequency.

This clonotype showed up many times. What it recognizes is unknown. V gave up 1 base and J gave up 7 bases; unmatched junction bases: 10. The CDR3 runs to 15 residues. Germline CDR1 reads MNHNS; CDR2 reads SASEGT. This rearrangement joins TRBV6-1 to TRBJ2-7; 7 bases map to TRBD2. Sample: blood. This clonotype was sampled from a woman aged 30 to 39 with Graves' ophthalmopathy. The CDR3 sequence: CASSEGGGGGDEQYF. For the CDR3, the DNA is TGTGCCAGCAGTGAAGGAGGCGGGGGTGGTGATGAGCAGTACTTC.